The 21 T cell receptor beta chains below were found in one sample sequenced in a study of T cells after posttransplantation cyclophosphamide. A marrow graft followed busulfan-fludarabine conditioning, with cyclophosphamide on days +3 and +4. Here immunoSEQ multiplex PCR was the method, and the copy in TCRdb shows in-frame clones only, minus some. The table lists about 42,000 clones, roughly 88% of them singletons. Source: PBMCs, taken around 58 days after allogeneic stem cell transplant with posttransplant cyclophosphamide. The receptors derive from a male patient aged 60-69 years who received an allogeneic stem cell transplant from a related donor and was CMV-positive. Some T cells here may be from the graft donor.

The chain employs TRBV5-1 and TRBJ1-1; 10 bases are a match to TRBD1. Germline CDR1 is SGHRS and CDR2 is YFSETQ. This CDR3 has 15 amino acids. V dropped 4 bases and J dropped 7; count of bases not matched to a gene: 10. The CDR3 DNA follows: TGCGCCAGCAGCGCCCGGACAGGGGGAGAAGGTGAAGCTTTCTTT. Residues: CASSARTGGEGEAFF.

This chain links TRBV5-6 with TRBJ1-4, with D uncertain. This CDR3 contains 12 residues. The V gene lost 0 bases and the J gene lost 12 bases, with 9 bases spanning the gap. The germline V gene encodes CDR1 SGHDT and CDR2 YYEEEE. The CDR3 coding sequence is TGTGCCAGCAGCTTGGGGGCCTCAGAACTGTTTTTT. Protein product: CASSLGASELFF.

The chain employs TRBV7-9 and TRBJ1-2; no firm D call. The CDR3 consists of 11 residues. V was clipped by 5 bases and J by 7 bases, with 8 bases between them. Germline V gives CDR1 SEHNR, CDR2 FQNEAQ (reference sequence). CDR3 sequence (DNA): TGTGCCAGCAGCCCAGGTTCTGGCTACACCTTC. Its protein is CASSPGSGYTF.

The V call is TRBV16, the J call TRBJ1-5; no definite D call. The CDR3 consists of 15 residues. Trimming left V 2 bases short and J 7 bases short, with 15 bases between. CDR1 and CDR2 from the germline V gene are KGHSY and FQNENV. The CDR3 DNA reads as TGTGCCAGCAGCCAAATGGGCGGGGTTGGACAGCCCCAGCATTTT. Translating gives CASSQMGGVGQPQHF.

This clone was recorded a few times. The J gene is TRBJ1-4, the V gene TRBV5-1; TRBD1 matches at 7 bases. The CDR3 covers 15 residues. Trimming at V came to 5 bases and at J to 5 bases, leaving 9 bases not matched to a gene. The germline V gene encodes CDR1 SGHRS and CDR2 YFSETQ. CDR3: CASSLDRAGNEKLFF. CDR3 in DNA: TGCGCCAGCAGTCTTGACAGGGCGGGGAATGAAAAACTGTTTTTT.

The chain uses TRBV19 and TRBJ1-2, with 7 bases aligning to TRBD1. The length of the CDR3 is 11 residues. Germline V gives CDR1 LNHDA, CDR2 SQIVND (reference sequence). V gave up 9 bases and J gave up 8 bases; unmatched junction bases: 6. This CDR3 reads CASRDRLGYTF. For the CDR3, the DNA is TGTGCCAGCCGGGACAGATTGGGCTACACCTTC. The whole variable domain, remainder taken from reference TRBV19 and TRBJ1-2, is DGGITQSPKYLFRKEGQNVTLSCEQNLNHDAMYWYRQDPGQGLRLIYYSQIVNDFQKGDIAEGYSVSREKKESFPLTVTSAQKNPTAFYLCASRDRLGYTFGSGTRLTVV.

This chain joins TRBV2 and TRBJ2-1, with a weak D call TRBD1 (5 bases). The V end was cut by 10 bases, the J end by 0 bases, with 16 bases between. The CDR3 runs to 15 residues. Germline V gene data show CDR1 as SNHLY and CDR2 as FYNNEI. CDR3 DNA sequence: TGTGCCACCCACAGGATTAGCACCTCCTACAATGAGCAGTTCTTC. It specifies CATHRISTSYNEQFF. Together with reference TRBV2 and TRBJ2-1, the CDR3 gives the full variable domain: EPEVTQTPSHQVTQMGQEVILRCVPISNHLYFYWYRQILGQKVEFLVSFYNNEISEKSEIFDDQFSVERPDGSNFTLKIRSTKLEDSAMYFCATHRISTSYNEQFFGPGTRLTVL.

This chain uses TRBV4-2 with TRBJ2-5; 10 nucleotides agree with TRBD2. V shed 4 bases and J 0 bases; nucleotides not matched to a gene: 11. Germline CDR1 and CDR2: LGHNA and YNFKEQ. The CDR3 runs to 18 residues. The CDR3 coding sequence is TGTGCCAGCAGCCCGAGGGGTAGCGGGGGGACGTACCAAGAGACCCAGTACTTC. Protein: CASSPRGSGGTYQETQYF.

In DNA, the CDR3 is TGTGCCTGGAGAGCCGGGACAGGGGGCACCTATGGCTACACCTTC. It encodes CAWRAGTGGTYGYTF. V and J are TRBV30 and TRBJ1-2, with 12 positions matching TRBD1. Germline V CDR1 and CDR2: GTSNPN, SVGIG (reference sequence). V shed 3 bases and J 4 bases; nucleotides not matched to a gene: 6. This CDR3 region has 15 residues.

A single count supports this clone. V usage is TRBV16 and J usage is TRBJ1-2, with 8 bases identical to TRBD1. The CDR3 covers 16 residues. Trimming cost V 0 bases and J 5 bases; bases outside gene matches: 8. The germline V gene encodes CDR1 KGHSY and CDR2 FQNENV. CDR3 DNA: TGTGCCAGCAGCCAATCAGAAGGACAGGGTTGGTATGGCTACACCTTC. This encodes CASSQSEGQGWYGYTF.

The V call is TRBV10-3, the J call TRBJ2-3, with 9 bases aligning to TRBD2. The CDR3 extends over 15 amino acids. V lost 1 base, J lost 4 bases, and 3 bases stayed unmatched. Germline-derived CDR1 and CDR2 are ENHRY and SYGVKD. For the CDR3, the DNA is TGTGCCATCAGTGAGTTCGGCGGGGGGGCAGATACGCAGTATTTT. Translated: CAISEFGGGADTQYF.

The V gene is TRBV18, the J gene TRBJ1-1; D possibly corresponds to TRBD1 (5 bases). Between the trimmed V and J ends, which lost 4 bases and 4 bases, there was a span of 19 bases. CDR1 is KGHSH, CDR2 LQKENI, per germline. The CDR3 covers 16 residues. The CDR3 DNA reads TGTGCCAGCTCACTCTACTCCAGGGAAGGGGCCACTGAAGCTTTCTTT. It translates to CASSLYSREGATEAFF. Drawing the rest from reference TRBV18 and TRBJ1-1, the complete variable domain is NAGVMQNPRHLVRRRGQEARLRCSPMKGHSHVYWYRQLPEEGLKFMVYLQKENIIDESGMPKERFSAEFPKEGPSILRIQQVVRGDSAAYFCASSLYSREGATEAFFGQGTRLTVV.

V is TRBV11-3 and J is TRBJ2-3; 9 positions match TRBD1. The V segment lost 5 bases and the J segment 4 bases; nucleotides outside the gene matches: 4. The CDR3 length is 14 residues. CDR1 and CDR2 (germline): SGHNT, YENEEA. CDR3 DNA sequence: TGTGCCAGCAGCCCAGGACAGGGGTCAGATACGCAGTATTTT. As protein: CASSPGQGSDTQYF. The complete variable domain, with remaining parts taken from reference TRBV11-3 and TRBJ2-3, reads EAGVVQSPRYKIIEKKQPVAFWCNPISGHNTLYWYLQNLGQGPELLIRYENEEAVDDSQLPKDRFSAERLKGVDSTLKIQPAELGDSAVYLCASSPGQGSDTQYFGPGTRLTVL.

The J gene is TRBJ2-2, the V gene TRBV10-3, with 10 nucleotides matching TRBD1. Trimming took 5 bases from V and 6 from J; bases not matched to a gene: 9. The germline V gene has CDR1 ENHRY and CDR2 SYGVKD. This CDR3 has 16 amino acids. The CDR3 bases are TGTGCCATCAGTCCGGGATTGACAGGGGGCTCCGGGGAGCTGTTTTTT. As protein: CAISPGLTGGSGELFF.

This clone appeared once. The V call is TRBV5-4, the J call TRBJ1-4; 8 bases match TRBD1. This CDR3 contains 14 residues. The trim removed 1 base at V and 8 bases at J, leaving 4 bases unmatched. Germline lookup yields CDR1 SGHNT and CDR2 YYREEE (reference sequence). This CDR3 is CASSLRQGAEKLFF. CDR3 DNA sequence: TGTGCCAGCAGCTTGAGGCAGGGGGCGGAAAAACTGTTTTTT. Combining the CDR3 with reference TRBV5-4 and TRBJ1-4 gives the whole variable domain ETGVTQSPTHLIKTRGQQVTLRCSSQSGHNTVSWYQQALGQGPQFIFQYYREEENGRGNFPPRFSGLQFPNYSSELNVNALELDDSALYLCASSLRQGAEKLFFGSGTQLSVL.

The rearrangement uses TRBV11-2 and TRBJ2-3; 11 nucleotides match TRBD2. The junction had 8 bases not matched to a gene; V was cut back by 1 base and J by 5 bases. The germline CDR1 and CDR2 sequences are SGHAT and FQNNGV. The CDR3 has 17 amino acids. CDR3 protein: CASSLGSGGVVIDTQYF. The CDR3 DNA is TGTGCCAGCAGCTTAGGTAGCGGGGGGGTCGTCATAGATACGCAGTATTTT. Drawing the rest from reference TRBV11-2 and TRBJ2-3, the complete variable domain is EAGVAQSPRYKIIEKRQSVAFWCNPISGHATLYWYQQILGQGPKLLIQFQNNGVVDDSQLPKDRFSAERLKGVDSTLKIQPAKLEDSAVYLCASSLGSGGVVIDTQYFGPGTRLTVL.

V is TRBV9 and J is TRBJ2-5, with D tentatively TRBD1 (5 bases). This CDR3 has 13 residues. Trimming stripped 7 bases from V and 1 base from J, with 11 bases between. Germline-derived CDR1 and CDR2 are SGDLS and YYNGEE. The CDR3 DNA follows: TGTGCCAGCGCCCGACAGCTCCAAGAGACCCAGTACTTC. Its protein product is CASARQLQETQYF.

This chain connects TRBV2 to TRBJ1-2; D is unresolved. V was cut by 5 bases and J by 6 bases, with 13 bases left in between. Germline CDR1 reads SNHLY; CDR2 reads FYNNEI. The CDR3 loop spans 13 amino acids. CDR3 in amino acids: CASSQTVADGYTF. CDR3 DNA sequence: TGTGCCAGCAGTCAGACGGTGGCGGATGGCTACACCTTC.

This chain joins TRBV2 and TRBJ2-5, with D possibly TRBD2 on 5 matching bases. The J call may be faulty, since TRBJ2-7 better matches the DNA end. Germline lookup yields CDR1 SNHLY and CDR2 FYNNEI. The CDR3 has 14 residues. Written as DNA, the CDR3 is TGTGCCAGCAGTGAAGCTCGCGGGCTCTACGAGCAGTACTTC. This codes for CASSEARGLYEQYF.

V usage is TRBV5-4 and J usage is TRBJ2-2; 12 nucleotides agree with TRBD1. Looked up from germline, CDR1 is SGHNT and CDR2 is YYREEE (reference sequence). V trimming: 2 bases; J trimming: 4 bases; junction bases outside the gene matches: 6. The CDR3 has 17 amino acids. CDR3 bases: TGTGCCAGCAGCTTACCGGGACAGGGGGCCGTCACCGGGGAGCTGTTTTTT. Its protein is CASSLPGQGAVTGELFF.

CDR3 amino acids: CASSLAGDSHYGYTF. The CDR3 nucleotides are TGTGCCAGCAGCTTAGCCGGGGACAGCCACTATGGCTACACCTTC. The chain recombines TRBV7-9 with TRBJ1-2, with 7 positions matching TRBD1. J lost 3 bases, V lost 0 bases, and 4 bases had no gene match. Germline V gene sequence: CDR1 SEHNR, CDR2 FQNEAQ (reference sequence). The CDR3 has 15 residues. The full variable domain, its missing parts supplied by reference TRBV7-9 and TRBJ1-2, is DTGVSQNPRHKITKRGQNVTFRCDPISEHNRLYWYRQTLGQGPEFLTYFQNEAQLEKSRLLSDRFSAERPKGSFSTLEIQRTEQGDSAMYLCASSLAGDSHYGYTFGSGTRLTVV.